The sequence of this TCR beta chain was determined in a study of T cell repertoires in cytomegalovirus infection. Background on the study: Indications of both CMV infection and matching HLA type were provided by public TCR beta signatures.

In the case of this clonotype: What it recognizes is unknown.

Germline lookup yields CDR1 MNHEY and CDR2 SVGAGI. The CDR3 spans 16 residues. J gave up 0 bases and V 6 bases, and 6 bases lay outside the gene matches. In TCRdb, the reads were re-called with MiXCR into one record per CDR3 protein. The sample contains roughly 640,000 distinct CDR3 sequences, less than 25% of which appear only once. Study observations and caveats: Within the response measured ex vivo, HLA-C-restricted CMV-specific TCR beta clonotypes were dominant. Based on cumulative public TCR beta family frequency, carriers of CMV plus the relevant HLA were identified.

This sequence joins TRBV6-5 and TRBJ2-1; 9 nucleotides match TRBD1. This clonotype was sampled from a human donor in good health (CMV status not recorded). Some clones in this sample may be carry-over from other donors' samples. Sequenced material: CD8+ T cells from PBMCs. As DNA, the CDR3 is TGTGCCAGCAGCTATGGGACAGGGTACTCCTACAATGAGCAGTTCTTC. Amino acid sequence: CASSYGTGYSYNEQFF.